Below are 4 T cell receptor beta chains sequenced from a single sample in a study of T-cell memory formation after mild COVID-19 (dated by TCRdb to about 2021). Library generation was performed with 5' RACE. The reads were generated on an Illumina NovaSeq 6000. Using fastp trimming at Q25 and MiXCR clonotype assembly, TCRdb reanalyzed the public sequencing data and kept in-frame beta chains. CDR3 protein sequences are deduplicated, and each keeps its most common genes and DNA. Across this sample there are a few hundred thousand distinct CDR3 sequences, with roughly a fifth seen only once. The top ten clonotypes cover approximately 8.4% of the sample. Sequencing was done on a sample of PBMCs or a T cell subset sorted from them (not recorded which). All receptors derive from an adult woman who had mild COVID-19 (a few samples of this study predate the infection). The sample titles of this study are shuffled in the database, so cell type and time point are left out; the donor was told from shared clones.

The chain recombines TRBV23-1 with TRBJ1-5; D gene unclear. TRBV23-1 is flagged as an ORF with uncertain function. The germline V and J ends were trimmed by 2 bases and 0 bases, with 14 bases remaining between them. There are 17 residues in the CDR3. The CDR3, as DNA: TGCGCCAGCAGTCAAAAAGGGTCAGACAATAGCAATCAGCCCCAGCATTTT. It encodes CASSQKGSDNSNQPQHF.

The rearrangement uses TRBV7-9 and TRBJ1-1; TRBD1 might be the D (5 bases). This CDR3 contains 13 residues. Per germline, CDR1 SEHNR and CDR2 FQNEAQ (reference sequence). V dropped 7 bases and J dropped 1 base, with 10 bases sitting between them. CDR3 protein: CASNGGSNTEAFF. The CDR3 DNA sequence: TGTGCCAGCAACGGGGGTTCGAACACTGAAGCTTTCTTT.

This clonotype was seen ten or more times. This rearrangement joins TRBV5-4 to TRBJ2-7; 10 bases line up with TRBD2. V shed 3 bases and J 2 bases; nucleotides not matched to a gene: 5. Germline loops: CDR1 SGHNT, CDR2 YYREEE (reference sequence). The CDR3 has 15 amino acids. For the CDR3, the DNA is TGTGCCAGCAGCTCCCGGACTAGCGGCACCTACGAGCAGTACTTC. Translating gives CASSSRTSGTYEQYF.

This clonotype has only a few counts. The chain combines TRBV7-2 with TRBJ2-1; 8 bases agree with TRBD2. The germline CDR1 and CDR2 sequences are SGHTA and FQGNSA. CDR3 length: 15 amino acids. Trimming cost V 6 bases and J 7 bases; bases outside gene matches: 11. The CDR3, as DNA: TGTGCCAGCAGTCGAAGAGCGGGAGTAGGGAATGAGCAGTTCTTC. Amino acids: CASSRRAGVGNEQFF.